This entry features one T cell receptor beta chain sequence. What it binds is not known. The CDR3 is 14 residues long. The J segment lost 2 bases and the V segment lost 5 bases, leaving 3 bases of the junction unmatched. Germline CDR1 and CDR2: MDHEN and SYDVKM. Expressed TCRB transcripts were sequenced, since all the RNA that had been isolated was reverse transcribed. Clones were sequenced by immunoSEQ multiplex PCR, and TCRdb holds only the in-frame ones, with some missing. Found here are 120,000 to 150,000 clones, around 13% of them singletons; the top ten hold about 1.3%. These data come from a study of beta chain features in type 1 diabetes. Averaging around 120 mL, one heparinised blood draw was given by each donor. CD45RO/CCR7/CD25/CD127/CD95/CD27 separated CD4+ naive, central memory, regulatory and stem cell-like memory cells by sorting. Notes on the study in general: A greater similarity of naive, central memory and Treg TCRB repertoires was seen among patients than among healthy donors. Patients and controls would share equally any PCR tilt toward shorter templates. All four CD4+ subsets of Type 1 diabetes patients contained TCRB CDR3s that were moderately but significantly shorter.

The rearrangement links TRBV28 to TRBJ2-7; 10 bases are a match to TRBD1. Material for sequencing was central memory CD4+ T cells from blood. The clonotype comes from a man younger than 30 with type 1 diabetes. The CDR3 sequence is CASSRTGGTYEQYF. CDR3 in DNA: TGTGCCAGCAGTAGGACAGGGGGGACCTACGAGCAGTACTTC.